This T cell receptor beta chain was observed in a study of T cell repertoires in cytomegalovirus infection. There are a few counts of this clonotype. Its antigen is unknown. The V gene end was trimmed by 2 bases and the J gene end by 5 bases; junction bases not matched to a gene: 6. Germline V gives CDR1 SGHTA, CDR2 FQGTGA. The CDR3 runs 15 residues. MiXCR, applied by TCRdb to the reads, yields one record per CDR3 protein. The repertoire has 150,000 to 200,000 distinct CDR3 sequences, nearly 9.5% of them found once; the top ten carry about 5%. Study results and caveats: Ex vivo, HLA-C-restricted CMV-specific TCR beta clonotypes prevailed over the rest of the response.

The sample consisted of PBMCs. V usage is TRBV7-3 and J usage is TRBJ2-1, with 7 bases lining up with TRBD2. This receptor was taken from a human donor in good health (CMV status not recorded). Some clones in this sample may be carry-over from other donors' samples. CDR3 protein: CASSLGASGDNEQFF. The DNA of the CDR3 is TGTGCCAGCAGCTTAGGGGCTAGCGGTGACAATGAGCAGTTCTTC.